A single T cell receptor (beta chain) is shown here with its context. Its target is not known. The junction departs from the called germline gene at one end, perhaps through a read error. This entry belongs to a study of cytomegalovirus exposure and HLA in healthy donors. Study-level results: CMV serostatus alone was available as immune exposure information. Rarity held for most TCR sequences, but there were some public TCRs that occurred in many donors.

The germline gives CDR1 DFQATT, CDR2 SNEGSKA (reference sequence). CDR3 size: 10 residues. Both 60 Vbeta primers and 13 Jbeta primers went into the PCR. Sequencing used immunoSEQ multiplex PCR; TCRdb keeps in-frame clones, though not all of them. The sample has a few hundred thousand clones; nearly 95% are singletons. This clonotype was obtained from a girl aged 2-9 years in good health and CMV-seronegative. The chain carries TRBV20-1 and TRBJ2-7, with TRBD2 matching over 8 bases. The sequenced sample consisted of PBMCs. The CDR3 protein is CSAHGAGVIF. CDR3 DNA sequence: TGCAGTGCCCATGGAGCGGGAGTTATTTTC.